Shown below are 22 T cell receptor beta chains from a single sample sequenced in a study of human T cells and chemical hapten exposure listed by TCRdb under 2021. The protocol used for the library was RACE. TCRdb names NextSeq 500 as the instrument used. Using fastp trimming at Q25 and MiXCR clonotype assembly, TCRdb reanalyzed the public sequencing data and kept in-frame beta chains. CDR3 protein sequences are deduplicated, and each keeps its most common genes and DNA. Here the sample has approximately 41,000 distinct CDR3 sequences; over 7.5% occur a single time. Roughly 25% of the sample comes from the top ten. Explained via the paper, the time point label denotes: patch test 3, about 24 weeks after DPC sensitization. Per the publication, the treatment or condition label means: therapeutic diphenylcyclopropenone sensitization with weekly scalp DPC. Total RNA was extracted from unfractionated whole blood that had been collected in Tempus Blood RNA tubes.

This sample comprised whole blood, obtained in connection with sensitization to the hapten diphenylcyclopropenone (DPC). These receptor sequences come from a man between 45 and 60 years old with alopecia areata. Some clones in this sample may be carry-over from other donors' samples.

In this sample, this clonotype turned up a few times. This chain joins TRBV20-1 and TRBJ2-3; 8 bases agree with TRBD1. Germline V lookup: CDR1 DFQATT, CDR2 SNEGSKA (reference sequence). The CDR3 totals 14 residues. The CDR3 DNA reads TGCAGCCCCAGGCCGACAGGGGACACAGATACGCAGTATTTT. Encoded protein: CSPRPTGDTDTQYF.

In this sample, this clonotype turned up many times. The chain links TRBV29-1 to TRBJ1-1, with D possibly TRBD1 on 5 matching bases. Looked up from germline, CDR1 is SQVTM and CDR2 is ANQGSEA. CDR3 size: 13 residues. Trimming took 5 bases from V and 11 from J, leaving 21 bases between them. CDR3 sequence (DNA): TGCAGCGTTCTAGGGACCGGTGGTATGGATGCTTTCTTT. It is translated as CSVLGTGGMDAFF.

V and J are TRBV2 and TRBJ2-1, with D tentatively TRBD1 (6 bases). V shed 2 bases and J shed 4 bases, with 12 bases lying between them. This CDR3 is built from 15 residues. Per germline, CDR1 SNHLY and CDR2 FYNNEI. The CDR3 DNA sequence: TGTGCCAGCAGTGAAAACACAGGGTCGTACAATGAGCAGTTCTTC. This codes for CASSENTGSYNEQFF. Using reference TRBV2 and TRBJ2-1 for the parts outside the CDR3, the full variable domain is EPEVTQTPSHQVTQMGQEVILRCVPISNHLYFYWYRQILGQKVEFLVSFYNNEISEKSEIFDDQFSVERPDGSNFTLKIRSTKLEDSAMYFCASSENTGSYNEQFFGPGTRLTVL.

This clonotype was recorded at least ten times. The rearrangement joins TRBV29-1 to TRBJ2-3, with 13 bases fitting TRBD2. Germline V gene data show CDR1 as SQVTM and CDR2 as ANQGSEA. The trim removed 7 bases at V and 4 bases at J, leaving 5 bases unmatched. The CDR3 is made up of 14 amino acids. CDR3: CSGGLAGAADTQYF. CDR3 nucleotides: TGCAGCGGTGGACTAGCGGGAGCAGCAGATACGCAGTATTTT.

The V gene is TRBV27, the J gene TRBJ2-1; D might be TRBD2 (5 bases). Germline CDR1 is MNHEY and CDR2 is SMNVEV (reference sequence). CDR3 length equals 14 residues. V lost 3 bases and J lost 4, with 10 bases in between. The CDR3 sequence: CASSFQRRYNEQFF. DNA of the CDR3: TGTGCCAGCAGTTTCCAGCGGAGGTACAATGAGCAGTTCTTC.

This clonotype has a count of ten or more. The chain combines TRBV28 with TRBJ2-1; perhaps TRBD2 as D (6 bases). The CDR3 loop spans 15 amino acids. The V gene's germline CDR1 is MDHEN and CDR2 SYDVKM. V was cut by 4 bases and J by 8 bases, with 18 bases left in between. The CDR3 loop reads CASSSAGSSLDEQFF. CDR3 sequence (DNA): TGTGCCAGCAGTTCCGCCGGGAGCAGCCTCGATGAGCAGTTCTTC.

This clonotype was recorded at least ten times. This chain joins TRBV29-1 and TRBJ1-2; TRBD1 might be the D (6 bases). Trimming took off 0 bases at V and 7 bases at J, with 12 bases between the two ends. The length of the CDR3 is 13 residues. CDR1 SQVTM and CDR2 ANQGSEA come from the germline V gene. The CDR3 nucleotides are TGCAGCGTTGAAGACGGACAGCGGAGTGGCTACACCTTC. It translates to CSVEDGQRSGYTF.

The V call is TRBV3-1, the J call TRBJ2-1; 11 bases align to TRBD1. The germline V gene has CDR1 LGHDT and CDR2 YNNKEL (reference sequence). The CDR3 extends over 16 amino acids. V was clipped by 1 base and J by 7 bases; unmatched bases: 6. The CDR3 reads CASSQGGQGARNEQFF. Here the CDR3 DNA reads TGTGCCAGCAGCCAAGGTGGACAGGGGGCGCGGAATGAGCAGTTCTTC.

Ten or more counts support this clonotype. The chain carries TRBV20-1 and TRBJ2-1; unclear D gene. V was pared by 5 bases and J by 6 bases, with 5 bases between. The CDR3 consists of 10 residues. Germline V CDR1 and CDR2: DFQATT, SNEGSKA (reference sequence). CDR3 sequence (DNA): TGCAGTGCTGAGCCCAATGAGCAGTTCTTC. This sequence encodes CSAEPNEQFF.

V and J are TRBV5-6 and TRBJ1-5; D ambiguous. There are 15 residues in the CDR3. Germline values: CDR1 SGHDT, CDR2 YYEEEE. The V end lost 1 base, the J end lost 0 bases, and 8 bases lay between the germline ends. CDR3 protein: CASSLLRSSNQPQHF. The CDR3 nucleotides read TGTGCCAGCAGCTTGCTGAGATCTAGCAATCAGCCCCAGCATTTT.

This chain connects TRBV4-3 to TRBJ2-7; D perhaps matches TRBD1 (5 bases). With 4 bases removed from V and 4 bases from J, the gap between germline ends came to 14 bases. In germline, CDR1 is LGHNA, CDR2 YSLEER. The CDR3 has 14 amino acids. CDR3 sequence: CASSRTTVGYEQYF. Written as DNA, the CDR3 is TGCGCCAGCAGCCGGACGACAGTAGGATACGAGCAGTACTTC.

In this sample, this clonotype turned up many times. The rearrangement links TRBV18 to TRBJ1-1; TRBD1 matches 9 bases. The CDR3 runs to 14 residues. V shed 4 bases, J shed 1 base, and the junction held 1 base outside the gene matches. CDR1 is KGHSH and CDR2 is LQKENI in the germline V gene. CDR3 in amino acids: CASSQGQGNTEAFF. CDR3 DNA: TGTGCCAGCTCACAGGGACAGGGGAACACTGAAGCTTTCTTT.

This clonotype has at least ten counts. The V gene is TRBV4-1, the J gene TRBJ2-5, with a tentative D call TRBD2 (7 bases). The CDR3 is 16 residues long. The germline V gene has CDR1 MGHRA and CDR2 YSYEKL. V lost 0 bases and J lost 5, with 16 bases in between. CDR3 in DNA: TGCGCCAGCAGCCAAGACGGCAGGGGAGGGTTGGAGACCCAGTACTTC. It translates to CASSQDGRGGLETQYF.

This clonotype was counted at least ten times. This chain joins TRBV7-8 and TRBJ2-7; 11 positions agree with TRBD2. The CDR3 covers 17 residues. The germline CDR1 and CDR2 sequences are SGHVS and FQNEAQ. V shed 5 bases, J shed 2 bases, and the junction held 11 bases outside the gene matches. The CDR3: CASSGGLAVYLAYEQYF. The CDR3 DNA reads as TGTGCCAGCAGCGGGGGACTAGCGGTATACCTGGCCTACGAGCAGTACTTC.

The genes are TRBV6-2 or TRBV6-3 and TRBJ2-1; 7 nucleotides match TRBD1. Per the germline V gene, CDR1 is MNHEY and CDR2 is SVGEGT. CDR3 length: 13 amino acids. V lost 6 bases to trimming and J lost 7 bases; unmatched junction nucleotides: 6. Here the CDR3 reads CASSYRGRNEQFF. CDR3 DNA: TGTGCCAGCAGCTACAGGGGAAGGAATGAGCAGTTCTTC.

As DNA, the CDR3 is TGCGCCAGCAGCCAAGACAGAGGCAATCAGCCCCAGCATTTT. It yields the protein CASSQDRGNQPQHF. The rearrangement uses TRBV4-3 and TRBJ1-5; D not resolved. Germline V gene lookup returns CDR1 LGHNA and CDR2 YSLEER. The CDR3 spans 14 residues. V dropped 0 bases and J dropped 2 bases, with 5 bases sitting between them.

This clonotype was detected a few times. The chain is built from TRBV6-1 and TRBJ2-2; 10 nucleotides line up with TRBD2. Looked up from germline, CDR1 is MNHNS and CDR2 is SASEGT. V dropped 7 bases and J dropped 4; count of bases not matched to a gene: 12. The CDR3 is 17 residues long. Written as DNA, the CDR3 is TGTGCCAGCAAAAGGCTAGCGGGAGATCTAGGCACCGGGGAGCTGTTTTTT. Protein: CASKRLAGDLGTGELFF.

This clonotype appeared many times. This chain connects TRBV3-1 to TRBJ2-4; TRBD2 agrees at 13 bases. The CDR3 contains 19 residues. The trim removed 1 base at V and 7 bases at J, leaving 13 bases unmatched. CDR1 and CDR2 (germline): LGHDT, YNNKEL (reference sequence). In DNA form, the CDR3 reads TGTGCCAGCAGCCAAGGGTTTATCCCGGGACTAGCGGGATTCAACATTCAGTACTTC. This sequence encodes CASSQGFIPGLAGFNIQYF.

V usage is TRBV12-3 or TRBV12-4 and J usage is TRBJ2-3; the D gene is possibly TRBD2 (6 bases). V was cut by 10 bases and J by 2 bases, with 19 bases left in between. The CDR3 has 15 residues. CDR3: CATSRDSGPTDTQYF. CDR3 coding DNA: TGTGCCACCTCTCGGGACTCCGGGCCCACAGATACGCAGTATTTT.

This clonotype was seen many times. J is TRBJ2-7 and V is TRBV18; no definite D call. CDR3 length: 14 amino acids. Germline assignment: CDR1 KGHSH and CDR2 LQKENI. Deletions cut 0 bases from V and 5 bases from J, with 11 bases between. Written as DNA, the CDR3 is TGTGCCAGCTCACCACCCCCAGGAGCCCACGAGCAGTACTTC. It yields the protein CASSPPPGAHEQYF.

This clonotype was seen repeatedly, ten times or more. The chain combines TRBV5-1 with TRBJ2-7; TRBD1 matches 10 bases. Per germline, CDR1 SGHRS and CDR2 YFSETQ. Germline trimming cut 4 bases from V and 6 bases from J; bases unmatched to any gene: 7. The CDR3 extends over 14 amino acids. In DNA form, the CDR3 reads TGCGCCAGCAGCGCGGGACAGGGGAGACGCGAGCAGTACTTC. Residues: CASSAGQGRREQYF.

The chain recombines TRBV5-5 with TRBJ2-5; 11 nucleotides align to TRBD2. The V gene's germline CDR1 is SGHKS and CDR2 YYEKEE (reference sequence). Trimming cost V 4 bases and J 5 bases; bases outside gene matches: 10. The CDR3 length is 16 residues. This chain's CDR3 is CASSPLAGGPAETQYF. As DNA, the CDR3 is TGTGCCAGCAGCCCCTTAGCGGGAGGGCCAGCGGAGACCCAGTACTTC.